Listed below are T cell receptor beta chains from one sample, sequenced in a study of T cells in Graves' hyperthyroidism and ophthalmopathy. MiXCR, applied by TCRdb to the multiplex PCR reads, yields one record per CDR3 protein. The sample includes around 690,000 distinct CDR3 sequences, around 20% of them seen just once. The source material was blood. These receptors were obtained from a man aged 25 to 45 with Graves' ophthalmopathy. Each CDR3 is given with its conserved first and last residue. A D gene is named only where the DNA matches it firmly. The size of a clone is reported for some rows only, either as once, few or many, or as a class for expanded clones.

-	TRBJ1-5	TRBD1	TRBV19	TGTGCCAGTAGACCCGACAGGGATGGCAATCAGCCCCAGCATTTT	CASRPDRDGNQPQHF
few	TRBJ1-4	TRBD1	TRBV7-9	TGTGCCAGCAGCATACAGGGGGCAGGGGAAAAACTGTTTTTT	CASSIQGAGEKLFF
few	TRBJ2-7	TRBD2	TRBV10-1	TGCGCCAGCAGTCCTAGCGGGAGAATCGGCGAGCAGTACTTC	CASSPSGRIGEQYF
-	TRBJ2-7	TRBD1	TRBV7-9	TGTGCCAGCAGCCACCTAGGGGCCGGGACAGCCTACGAGCAGTACTTC	CASSHLGAGTAYEQYF
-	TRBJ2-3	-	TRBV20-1	TGCAGTGCTTGGCGGCCAGGCTCCCCAGATACGCAGTATTTT	CSAWRPGSPDTQYF
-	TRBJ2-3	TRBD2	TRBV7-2	TGTGCCAGCAGCAATCTAGCGGGGAACACAGATACGCAGTATTTT	CASSNLAGNTDTQYF
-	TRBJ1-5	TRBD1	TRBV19	TGTGCCAGTAGTATGGGACAGAAGAATCAGCCCCAGCATTTT	CASSMGQKNQPQHF
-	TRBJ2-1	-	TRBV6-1	TGTGCCAGCAGGGACGGGGGCTACAATGAGCAGTTCTTC	CASRDGGYNEQFF
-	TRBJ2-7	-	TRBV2	TGTGCCAGCAGTTACCGGACAGCCTCCTACGAGCAGTACTTC	CASSYRTASYEQYF
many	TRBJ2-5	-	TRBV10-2	TGCGCCAGCAGTGAGTCGACCAAGTTGGCCGAGACCCAGTACTTC	CASSESTKLAETQYF
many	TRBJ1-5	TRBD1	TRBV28	TGTGCCAGCAGTTTCGACAGGGGCAATCAGCCCCAGCATTTT	CASSFDRGNQPQHF
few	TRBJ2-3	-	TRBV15	TGTGCCACCAGCACACTTTACGGTTCGCGGGACTTTGCCCCTCGTGAGGGGACGCAGTATTTT	CATSTLYGSRDFAPREGTQYF
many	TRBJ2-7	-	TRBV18	TGTGCCAGCTCACCTGGGGCGGGACGCGAGCAGTACTTC	CASSPGAGREQYF
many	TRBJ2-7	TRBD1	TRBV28	TGTGCCACCCGTGCCGGGACAGGGTTTAGGGAGCAGTACTTC	CATRAGTGFREQYF
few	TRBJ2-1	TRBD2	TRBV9	TGTGCCAGCAGCCCGGGACTAGGCAGAGGGTATGAGCAGTTCTTC	CASSPGLGRGYEQFF
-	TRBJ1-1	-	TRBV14	TGTGCCAGCAGCCAAGGGAGGGGTGAAGCTTTCTTT	CASSQGRGEAFF
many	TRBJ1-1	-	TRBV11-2	TGTGCCAGCAGCTCGCACCTACTTTCGAACACTGAAGCTTTCTTT	CASSSHLLSNTEAFF
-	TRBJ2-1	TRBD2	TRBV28	TGTGCCAGCAGTTTACCGGGGGGGGGTTACAATGAGCAGTTCTTC	CASSLPGGGYNEQFF
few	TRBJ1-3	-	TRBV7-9	TGTGCCAGCAGCTTAATAGGTCAGGGCCCCTCTGGAAACACCATATATTTT	CASSLIGQGPSGNTIYF
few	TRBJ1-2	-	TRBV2	TGTGCCAGCGTTAATACAGGAGGCTACACCTTC	CASVNTGGYTF
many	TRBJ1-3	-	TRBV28	TGTGCCAGCAGTCCCCGGAACACCATATATTTT	CASSPRNTIYF
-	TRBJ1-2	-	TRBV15	TGTGCCACCAGCAGAGAGGCTCTGGGGGCAAGAGGCTACACCTTC	CATSREALGARGYTF
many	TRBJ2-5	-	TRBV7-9	TGTGCCAGCAGCTTAGGGCAGCCTCAAGAGACCCAGTACTTC	CASSLGQPQETQYF
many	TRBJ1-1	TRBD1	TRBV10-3	TGTGCCATCAGTGAGTCGAAGGACAGGGTCAAAGCTTTCTTT	CAISESKDRVKAFF
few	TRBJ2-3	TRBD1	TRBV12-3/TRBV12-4	TGTGCCAGCAGAAAGGGGACAGGGGCGGAAGATACGCAGTATTTT	CASRKGTGAEDTQYF
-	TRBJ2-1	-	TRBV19	TGTGCCAGTAGTATAGTGGCAGAACCCTACAATGAGCAGTTCTTC	CASSIVAEPYNEQFF
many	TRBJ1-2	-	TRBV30	TGTGCCTGGAGTGTACCTCTTGGCTACACCTTC	CAWSVPLGYTF
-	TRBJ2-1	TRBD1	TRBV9	TGTGCCAGCAGCGTAGGACAGGGGGCATTGGATGAGCAGTTCTTC	CASSVGQGALDEQFF
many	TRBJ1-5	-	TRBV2	TGTGCCAGCAGTGATGTGGCGGTATATAGCAATCAGCCCCAGCATTTT	CASSDVAVYSNQPQHF
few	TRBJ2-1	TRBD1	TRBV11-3	TGTGCCAGCAGCCCCCGACAGGGGCCCTACAATGAGCAGTTCTTC	CASSPRQGPYNEQFF
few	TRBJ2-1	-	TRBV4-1	TGCGCCAGCAGCCAAGAGGCGGGGTGGTCCTACAATGAGCAGTTCTTC	CASSQEAGWSYNEQFF
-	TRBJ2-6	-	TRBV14	TGTGCCAGCAGCCAGGATAACGTCCTGACTTTC	CASSQDNVLTF
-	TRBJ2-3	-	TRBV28	TGTGCCAACCTAGACAGTTACACAGATACGCAGTATTTT	CANLDSYTDTQYF
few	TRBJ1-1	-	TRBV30	TGTGCCTGGACCCTACCCCATATGAACACTGAAGCTTTCTTT	CAWTLPHMNTEAFF
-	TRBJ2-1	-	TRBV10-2	TGCGCCTGCCGGGACTCATACAATGAGCAGTTCTTC	CACRDSYNEQFF
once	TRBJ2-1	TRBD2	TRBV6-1	TGTGCCAGCCAGCAGGGACTAGCGGGGCCATACAATGAGCAGTTCTTC	CASQQGLAGPYNEQFF
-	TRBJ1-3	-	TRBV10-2	TGCGCCAGCATGGAGGGGCTCGGAAACACCATATATTTT	CASMEGLGNTIYF
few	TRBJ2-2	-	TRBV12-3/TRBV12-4	TGTGCCAGCAGCCTGGGGGGGGCGGGAGTGACCGGGGAGCTGTTTTTT	CASSLGGAGVTGELFF
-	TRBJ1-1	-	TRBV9	TGTGCCAGCAGCGTAGCTTATGAGGGGATGAACACTGAAGCTTTCTTT	CASSVAYEGMNTEAFF
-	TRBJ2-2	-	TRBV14	TGTGCCAGCAGCCAACCACGGGCCGAGGCGGGGGAGCTGTTTTTT	CASSQPRAEAGELFF
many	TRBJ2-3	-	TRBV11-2	TGTGCCAGCAGCCTAATAGTTAGGAGGCCGAGGGATACGCAGTATTTT	CASSLIVRRPRDTQYF
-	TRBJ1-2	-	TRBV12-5	TGTGCTAGTGGTTCGGAAGGGGCCCTATATGGCTACACCTTC	CASGSEGALYGYTF
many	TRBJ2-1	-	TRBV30	TGTGCCTGGAGTAAGGCGGCCAGCTCCTACAATGAGCAGTTCTTC	CAWSKAASSYNEQFF
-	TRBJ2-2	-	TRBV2	TGTGCCAGCAGTGAGAAGGTGAACACCGGGGAGCTGTTTTTT	CASSEKVNTGELFF
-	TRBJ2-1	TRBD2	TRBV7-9	TGTGCCAGCAGCTTGACTAGCGGGAGCGATGAGCAGTTCTTC	CASSLTSGSDEQFF
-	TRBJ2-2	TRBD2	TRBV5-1	TGCGCCAGCAGCTTGGCCGGACTAGCGGGAGGCGGTACCGGGGAGCTGTTTTTT	CASSLAGLAGGGTGELFF
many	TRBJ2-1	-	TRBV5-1	TGCGCCAGCAGCTTGGACTTCAATGAGCAGTTCTTC	CASSLDFNEQFF
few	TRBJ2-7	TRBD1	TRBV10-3	TGTGCCATCGGGACAGGGTCCCCCTACGAGCAGTACTTC	CAIGTGSPYEQYF
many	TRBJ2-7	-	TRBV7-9	TGTGCCAGCAGCACGGGTCTTAGAATCTACGAGCAGTACTTC	CASSTGLRIYEQYF
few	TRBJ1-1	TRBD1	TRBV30	TGTGCCTGGAGGGAGGGACAGGGGGCGAGGTATACTGAAGCTTTCTTT	CAWREGQGARYTEAFF
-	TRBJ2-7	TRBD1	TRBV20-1	TGCAGTGCTAGAGCGACAGGGGGATACGAGCAGTACTTC	CSARATGGYEQYF
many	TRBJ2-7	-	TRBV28	TGTGCCAGCAGTTTAAAATCCCGCCACGAGCAGTACTTC	CASSLKSRHEQYF
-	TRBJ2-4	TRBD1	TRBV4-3	TGCGCCAGCAGTATGACAGGGACCAAAAACATTCAGTACTTC	CASSMTGTKNIQYF
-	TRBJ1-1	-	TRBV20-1	TGCAGTGCTTCCCATCCCCTGACTGCTGAAGCTTTCTTT	CSASHPLTAEAFF
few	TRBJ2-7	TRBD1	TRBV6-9	TGTGCCAGCAGTTACCGAGGGGGCCGGGGTTTCGAGCAGTACTTC	CASSYRGGRGFEQYF
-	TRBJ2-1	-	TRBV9	TGTGCCAGCAGCGTAGCGGCGGGCGCCCCGGGCGATGAGCAGTTCTTC	CASSVAAGAPGDEQFF